Detailed here is one T cell receptor (beta chain). Its antigen is unknown. The read ends 3 residues early relative to the CDR3; the germline J gene fills the gap. Recipients received nonmyeloablative bone marrow transplants from related graft donors, with transient mixed chimerism. Assay: immunoSEQ multiplex PCR; the TCRdb copy retains only in-frame clones and omits some. The data include 30,000 to 40,000 clones; the top ten clones carry roughly 2%. This sample is part of a study of Tregs in tolerant kidney transplant recipients. Points from the study as a whole: No direct test of biological reproducibility was done here.

V was shortened by 3 bases and J by 1 base, with 8 bases between the two germline ends. This CDR3 comprises 14 residues. Looked up from germline, CDR1 is SGHRS and CDR2 is YFSETQ. This TCR came from a human patient who received a combined kidney and bone marrow transplant. A subset of T cells may come from the graft donor. The chain uses TRBV5-1 and TRBJ1-5; D ambiguous. This specimen was CD4+ T cells from blood (PBMCs), taken 24 months after the transplant. The covered CDR3 bases are TGCGCCAGCAGCTCGGCAGGCAGCAATCAGCCC. This encodes CASSSAGSNQP. The whole CDR3 protein reads CASSSAGSNQPQHF. The full variable domain, its missing parts supplied by reference TRBV5-1 and TRBJ1-5, is KAGVTQTPRYLIKTRGQQVTLSCSPISGHRSVSWYQQTPGQGLQFLFEYFSETQRNKGNFPGRFSGRQFSNSRSEMNVSTLELGDSALYLCASSSAGSNQPQHFGDGTRLSIL.